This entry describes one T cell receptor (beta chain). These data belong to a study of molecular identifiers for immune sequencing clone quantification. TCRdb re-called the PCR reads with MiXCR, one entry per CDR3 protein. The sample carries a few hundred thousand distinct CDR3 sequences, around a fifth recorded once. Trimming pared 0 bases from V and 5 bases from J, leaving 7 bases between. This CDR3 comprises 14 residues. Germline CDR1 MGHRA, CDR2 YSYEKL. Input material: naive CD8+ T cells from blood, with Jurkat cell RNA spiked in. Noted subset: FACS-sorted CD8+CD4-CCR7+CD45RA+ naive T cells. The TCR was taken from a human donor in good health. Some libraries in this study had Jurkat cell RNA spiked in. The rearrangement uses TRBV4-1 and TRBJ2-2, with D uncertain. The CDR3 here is CASSQDRVTGELFF. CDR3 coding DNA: TGCGCCAGCAGCCAAGATCGGGTAACCGGGGAGCTGTTTTTT.